These 17 T cell receptor beta chains originate from one sample sequenced in a study of CD8+CD57+ T cells in acquired aplastic anemia. The template for TCR beta VDJ and CDR3 sequence profiling was genomic DNA. MiXCR, run by TCRdb on the reads, gives a single entry per CDR3 protein. The sample gives some 150,000 distinct CDR3 sequences, 71% of which show up once; more than 35% is in the top ten. CD8+CD57+ cell expansion, shown by flow cytometry, had occurred in the patients selected for sequencing. The sequencing sample was made of sorted CD4+, CD8+, or CD8+CD57+ T cells (not recorded which) from PBMCs. The source of these receptors is a human donor with aplastic anemia.

J is TRBJ2-1 and V is TRBV19; no definite D call. This CDR3 comprises 13 residues. Germline CDR1 and CDR2: LNHDA and SQIVND (reference sequence). V was trimmed by 5 bases and J by 6 bases, leaving 11 bases between them. Here the CDR3 reads CASSVGGRNEQFF. Here the CDR3 DNA reads TGTGCCAGTAGTGTGGGCGGTCGCAATGAGCAGTTCTTC.

This clonotype was seen only a few times. The rearrangement links TRBV7-8 to TRBJ2-5; D gene uncertain. This CDR3 is 15 amino acids long. Trimming took 0 bases from V and 5 from J, leaving 13 bases between them. The germline gives CDR1 SGHVS, CDR2 FQNEAQ. The CDR3, as DNA: TGTGCCAGCAGCTTAGCAAGGATACCCCAGGAGACCCAGTACTTC. Translated, it gives CASSLARIPQETQYF. Full variable domain (rest looked up from reference TRBV7-8 and TRBJ2-5): GAGVSQSPRYKVAKRGQDVALRCDPISGHVSLFWYQQALGQGPEFLTYFQNEAQLDKSGLPSDRFFAERPEGSVSTLKIQRTQQEDSAVYLCASSLARIPQETQYFGPGTRLLVL.

The chain couples TRBV20-1 to TRBJ1-5, with no clear D. The germline gives CDR1 DFQATT, CDR2 SNEGSKA (reference sequence). V shed 6 bases and J shed 2 bases, with 17 bases lying between them. The CDR3 runs 15 residues. The CDR3 region is CSAPDESIGNQPQHF. The CDR3 DNA reads TGCAGTGCCCCGGATGAGAGTATCGGCAATCAGCCCCAGCATTTT.

The V and J genes are TRBV5-1 and TRBJ2-1; 8 bases map to TRBD1. This CDR3 spans 14 amino acids. The germline V gene has CDR1 SGHRS and CDR2 YFSETQ. V shed 4 bases, J shed 9 bases, and the junction held 9 bases outside the gene matches. The CDR3 is CASSAGTGLREQFF. Here the CDR3 DNA reads TGCGCCAGCAGCGCCGGGACAGGATTGCGTGAGCAGTTCTTC.

V gene TRBV7-2 combines with J gene TRBJ2-3; no firm D call. V dropped 5 bases and J dropped 1 base, with 16 bases sitting between them. There are 16 residues in the CDR3. The V gene's germline CDR1 is SGHTA and CDR2 FQGNSA. CDR3 nucleotides: TGTGCCAGCAGCCCGAATTCGGCCCCAGGCACAGATACGCAGTATTTT. As protein: CASSPNSAPGTDTQYF.

The J gene is TRBJ2-5, the V gene TRBV10-3; D ambiguous. V shed 0 bases and J shed 0 bases, with 2 bases lying between them. The CDR3 loop spans 13 amino acids. CDR1 ENHRY and CDR2 SYGVKD come from the germline V gene. CDR3 in amino acids: CAISESNQETQYF. The CDR3 DNA follows: TGTGCCATCAGTGAGTCGAACCAAGAGACCCAGTACTTC.

The rearrangement uses TRBV20-1 and TRBJ2-3; 7 nucleotides match TRBD1. V was pared by 7 bases and J by 9 bases, with 13 bases of the junction left unmatched. Germline loops: CDR1 DFQATT, CDR2 SNEGSKA (reference sequence). CDR3 size: 13 residues. The CDR3 here is CSGEVGGTDTQYF. CDR3 DNA sequence: TGCAGTGGGGAAGTAGGGGGCACCGACACGCAGTATTTT.

The V and J genes are TRBV3-1 and TRBJ1-1; D ambiguous. This CDR3 region has 11 residues. The V and J ends lost 3 bases and 9 bases respectively, with 8 bases between them. Germline loops: CDR1 LGHDT, CDR2 YNNKEL (reference sequence). The CDR3 nucleotides are TGTGCCAGCAGCCAGGATGGGAAAGCTTTCTTT. Protein product: CASSQDGKAFF.

The table lists this clonotype with a few counts. The CDR3, as DNA: TGTGCCAGCACCCGACAGGGCCCCACAGATACGCAGTATTTT. Translation: CASTRQGPTDTQYF. The V gene is TRBV2, the J gene TRBJ2-3; TRBD1 agrees at 7 bases. V was clipped by 7 bases and J by 2 bases; unmatched bases: 6. This CDR3 is 14 amino acids long. In germline, CDR1 is SNHLY, CDR2 FYNNEI.

The chain recombines TRBV7-8 with TRBJ1-1, with no clear D. Germline CDR1 reads SGHVS; CDR2 reads FQNEAQ. The CDR3 extends over 14 amino acids. Trimming removed 3 bases from V and 5 bases from J, with 13 bases in between. CDR3 sequence: CASSLAGLGTEAFF. The CDR3 DNA reads TGTGCCAGCAGCTTGGCCGGGCTTGGAACTGAAGCTTTCTTT.

This chain joins TRBV20-1 and TRBJ2-3; 7 positions match TRBD1. This CDR3 spans 15 amino acids. V shed 2 bases and J 3 bases; nucleotides not matched to a gene: 8. Germline values: CDR1 DFQATT, CDR2 SNEGSKA (reference sequence). The DNA for the CDR3 is TGCAGTGCTAGAATACAGGGGCAGGGAACAGATACGCAGTATTTT. Its translation: CSARIQGQGTDTQYF.

The chain joins TRBV24-1 to TRBJ2-6; 9 nucleotides align to TRBD1. CDR1 is KGHDR, CDR2 SFDVKD, per germline. Unmatched junction bases numbered 5, after V lost 4 bases and J lost 2 bases. The CDR3 consists of 17 residues. This CDR3 reads CATSEGGTGPGANVLTF. The CDR3 DNA follows: TGTGCCACCAGTGAAGGCGGGACAGGGCCTGGGGCCAACGTCCTGACTTTC.

The chain couples TRBV15 to TRBJ2-3; 14 nucleotides match TRBD2. The CDR3 is 16 residues long. The germline gives CDR1 LNHNV, CDR2 YYDKDF (reference sequence). With 3 bases clipped from V and 2 bases from J, the junction kept 1 base outside the gene matches. The CDR3 DNA is TGTGCCACCAGCAGGGGACTAGCGGGGGCCACAGATACGCAGTATTTT. Its translation is CATSRGLAGATDTQYF.

The chain is built from TRBV10-3 and TRBJ1-2; 12 bases are shared with TRBD1. The length of the CDR3 is 19 residues. The trim removed 3 bases at V and 6 bases at J, leaving 17 bases unmatched. CDR1 is ENHRY, CDR2 SYGVKD, per germline. The CDR3 is CAISERKPGQGALRHGYTF. CDR3 bases: TGTGCCATCAGTGAACGTAAACCGGGACAGGGGGCGCTAAGGCATGGCTACACCTTC.

J is TRBJ1-2 and V is TRBV20-1; 9 bases are shared with TRBD1. The CDR3 has 15 residues. Germline CDR1 reads DFQATT; CDR2 reads SNEGSKA (reference sequence). The V segment lost 0 bases and the J segment 5 bases; nucleotides outside the gene matches: 7. The CDR3 DNA follows: TGCAGTGCTAGAGATGACAGGGGGTCTCGGTATGGCTACACCTTC. Translation gives CSARDDRGSRYGYTF.

This clonotype was counted a few times. The V and J genes are TRBV15 and TRBJ1-1; unclear D gene. V was pared by 0 bases and J by 0 bases, with 8 bases between. The germline gives CDR1 LNHNV, CDR2 YYDKDF (reference sequence). The length of the CDR3 is 15 residues. The CDR3 spells CATSRERTVNTEAFF. CDR3 DNA: TGTGCCACCAGCAGAGAGAGGACTGTGAACACTGAAGCTTTCTTT.

This rearrangement joins TRBV10-1 to TRBJ2-3, with D unclear. The CDR3 covers 15 residues. Trimming removed 0 bases at V and 2 bases at J, with 9 bases between. Germline CDR1 and CDR2: WNHNN and SYGVQD (reference sequence). The CDR3 loop reads CASSESERFTDTQYF. The CDR3 region has the DNA TGCGCCAGCAGTGAGTCGGAAAGATTCACAGATACGCAGTATTTT.